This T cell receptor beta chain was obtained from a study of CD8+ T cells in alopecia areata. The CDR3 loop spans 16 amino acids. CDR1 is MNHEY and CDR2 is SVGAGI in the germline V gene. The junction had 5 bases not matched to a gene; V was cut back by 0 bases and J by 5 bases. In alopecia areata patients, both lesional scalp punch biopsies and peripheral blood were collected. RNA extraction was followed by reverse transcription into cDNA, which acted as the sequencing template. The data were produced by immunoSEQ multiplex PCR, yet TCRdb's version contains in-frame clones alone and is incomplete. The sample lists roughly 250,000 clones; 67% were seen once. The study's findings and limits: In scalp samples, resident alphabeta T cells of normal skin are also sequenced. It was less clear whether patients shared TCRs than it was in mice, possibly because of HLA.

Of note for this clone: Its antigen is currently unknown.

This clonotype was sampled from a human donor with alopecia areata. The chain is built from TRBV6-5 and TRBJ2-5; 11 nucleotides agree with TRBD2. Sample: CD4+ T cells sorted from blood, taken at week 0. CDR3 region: CASSYSSTSGGETQYF. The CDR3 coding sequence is TGTGCCAGCAGTTACTCGAGTACTAGCGGGGGTGAGACCCAGTACTTC.